This passage covers 24 T cell receptor beta chains from one sample sequenced in a study of T cell clonality in common variable immunodeficiency. Generated by immunoSEQ multiplex PCR, the TCRdb table keeps only in-frame clones and is missing some. Reported are 30,000 to 45,000 clones, none seen only once; the ten largest carry roughly 3%. The sample was peripheral blood mononuclear cells. These receptors were obtained from a person aged 18-70 years in good health.

In the case of this clone: The CDR3 end lies 3 residues beyond the end of the read and is filled in from the germline J gene. The chain recombines TRBV7-9 with TRBJ2-7; a possible D gene is TRBD2 (6 bases). Germline V gives CDR1 SEHNR, CDR2 FQNEAQ (reference sequence). Deletions cut 1 base from V and 0 bases from J, with 10 bases between. The CDR3 has 15 residues. CDR3 DNA (partial): TGTGCCAGCAGCTTAGTTGGGGGGAGCTCCTACGAG. It encodes CASSLVGGSSYE. The full CDR3 reads CASSLVGGSSYEQYF.

A few counts support this clone. The observed sequence ends 3 residues before the CDR3 terminus, with the missing tail filled in from the germline J gene. The chain couples TRBV19 to TRBJ1-2; D is unresolved. This CDR3 contains 16 residues. Germline V gene sequence: CDR1 LNHDA, CDR2 SQIVND (reference sequence). CDR3 region: CASSIVPGLAGADYTF. The sequenced part of the CDR3 DNA is TGTGCCAGTAGTATAGTCCCTGGACTAGCGGGAGCCGAC.

This clone was seen at least ten times. The read ends 3 residues before the CDR3 terminus; that terminus is restored from the germline J gene. V usage is TRBV20-1 and J usage is TRBJ2-7; the match to TRBD2 covers 9 bases. V trimming: 3 bases; J trimming: 2 bases; junction bases outside the gene matches: 5. The CDR3 runs to 14 residues. Germline assignment: CDR1 DFQATT and CDR2 SNEGSKA (reference sequence). The covered CDR3 bases are TGCAGTGCTAGCAATAGCGGGGGTACCTACGAG. Its protein product is CSASNSGGTYE. The CDR3 as a whole reads CSASNSGGTYEQYF.

The sample holds many counts of this clone. The read falls 3 residues short of the CDR3 end, and the missing part is taken from the germline J gene. The V call is TRBV7-8, the J call TRBJ2-7, with 13 nucleotides matching TRBD2. V lost 5 bases to trimming and J lost 2 bases; unmatched junction nucleotides: 3. The germline V gene encodes CDR1 SGHVS and CDR2 FQNEAQ. The CDR3 is 15 amino acids. The CDR3 loop reads CASSGGLAGPYEQYF. The CDR3 DNA, read in part, is TGTGCCAGCAGCGGGGGACTAGCGGGACCCTACGAG.

A word on this clone: The missing CDR3 end, 3 residues past where the read stops, is filled in from the germline J gene. This chain joins TRBV6-1 and TRBJ1-1; D remains unclear. This CDR3 contains 13 residues. The germline V gene encodes CDR1 MNHNS and CDR2 SASEGT. The CDR3 loop is CASSATAGSSAFF. The sequenced CDR3 bases are TGTGCCAGCAGTGCAACCGCCGGGTCGTCA.

This clone was recorded at least ten times. The sequence runs out 3 residues before the end of the CDR3; the remainder is reconstructed from the germline J gene. The chain has TRBV29-1 and TRBJ1-2; possible D gene TRBD1, 5 bases. Germline V lookup: CDR1 SQVTM, CDR2 ANQGSEA. The CDR3 has 11 residues. Deletions cut 4 bases from V and 4 bases from J, with 7 bases between. CDR3 DNA, as far as it was read: TGCAGCGTTGGTGGGGCCTATGGC. The encoded protein is CSVGGAYG. The complete CDR3 reads CSVGGAYGYTF.

This clone is classed as medium-sized (0.01 to 0.1%). The read stops 3 residues short of the end of the CDR3; the missing end is completed from the germline J gene. This chain connects TRBV20-1 to TRBJ2-2; 11 bases line up with TRBD2. Unmatched junction bases numbered 3, after V lost 0 bases and J lost 3 bases. In germline, CDR1 is DFQATT, CDR2 SNEGSKA (reference sequence). The CDR3 has 16 amino acids. The part of the CDR3 DNA that was read is TGCAGTGCTAGAGATAGCGGGAGGGGGGACACCGGGGAG. Translation: CSARDSGRGDTGE. The full CDR3 protein reads CSARDSGRGDTGELFF.

This clone was seen repeatedly, ten times or more. The read gets to within 3 residues of the CDR3 end, and the germline J gene fills in the rest. The chain has TRBV29-1 and TRBJ1-2; D is uncertain. The CDR3 runs 15 residues. Trimming took 3 bases from V and 1 from J, leaving 15 bases between them. Per the germline V gene, CDR1 is SQVTM and CDR2 is ANQGSEA. The CDR3 reads CSVEFRGRDNYGYTF. The CDR3 DNA, read in part, is TGCAGCGTTGAGTTCAGAGGTCGTGATAACTATGGC.

This clone was picked up a small number of times. The read stops 3 residues short of the end of the CDR3; the missing end is completed from the germline J gene. V usage is TRBV20-1 and J usage is TRBJ2-7; TRBD2 agrees at 9 bases. Trimming took 3 bases from V and 2 from J; bases not matched to a gene: 8. The CDR3 is 15 residues long. Germline loops: CDR1 DFQATT, CDR2 SNEGSKA (reference sequence). Incomplete CDR3 DNA: TGCAGTGCTAGGGGGGGACTAGCCGGAGCCTACGAG. Amino acids: CSARGGLAGAYE. The CDR3 as a whole reads CSARGGLAGAYEQYF.

This clone occurred many times. The sequenced fragment ends 3 residues before the CDR3 boundary, so the rest is inferred from the germline J gene. The rearrangement joins TRBV18 to TRBJ1-5; TRBD1 aligns across 8 bases. This CDR3 is built from 15 residues. V dropped 3 bases and J dropped 5; count of bases not matched to a gene: 6. The germline V gene encodes CDR1 KGHSH and CDR2 LQKENI. The CDR3 bases that were read are TGTGCCAGCTCACCTGAGACAGGGGTCGATCAGCCC. Translated: CASSPETGVDQP. The entire CDR3 reads CASSPETGVDQPQHF.

At least ten counts were recorded for this clone. The CDR3 extends 3 residues past the end of the read, so its final part is completed from the germline J gene. The V gene is TRBV19, the J gene TRBJ2-1; 14 bases map to TRBD2. The CDR3 sequence is 18 residues long. Germline V gives CDR1 LNHDA, CDR2 SQIVND (reference sequence). J was trimmed by 6 bases and V by 1 base; bases with no gene match: 8. CDR3 DNA (partial): TGTGCCAGTAGTATAGGACTAGCGGGAGGGAAGTCGGGCAATGAG. Its protein is CASSIGLAGGKSGNE. The full CDR3 reads CASSIGLAGGKSGNEQFF.

This clone was seen at least ten times. The read is 3 residues too short to cover the CDR3 end, so that end is filled in from the germline J gene. The chain has TRBV10-1 and TRBJ2-1; TRBD2 might be the D (5 bases). V was cut by 9 bases and J by 7 bases, with 16 bases left in between. In germline, CDR1 is WNHNN, CDR2 SYGVQD (reference sequence). The CDR3 runs to 13 residues. This CDR3 is CARDSERRNEQFF. Incomplete CDR3 DNA: TGCGCCAGAGATAGCGAAAGGAGGAATGAG.

This clone was seen repeatedly, ten times or more. CDR3 protein: CSADPGRFGGGYTF. CDR3 bases read: TGCAGTGCCGACCCCGGGCGGTTCGGGGGAGGC. The chain recombines TRBV20-1 with TRBJ1-2; tentative D call: TRBD1 (5 bases). The missing CDR3 end, 3 residues past where the read stops, is filled in from the germline J gene. Germline V CDR1 and CDR2: DFQATT, SNEGSKA (reference sequence). The CDR3 totals 14 residues.

This clone was found many times. Read data end 3 residues before the CDR3 end; the end is taken from the germline J gene. The chain employs TRBV7-9 and TRBJ1-1, with D unresolved. Germline lookup yields CDR1 SEHNR and CDR2 FQNEAQ (reference sequence). Deletions cut 4 bases from V and 0 bases from J, with 6 bases between. CDR3 length: 13 amino acids. The sequenced part of the CDR3 DNA is TGTGCCAGCAGCTCTAGCCTGAACACTGAA. Translation: CASSSSLNTE. The CDR3 in its entirety is CASSSSLNTEAFF.

This clone was detected many times. The sequenced fragment ends 3 residues before the CDR3 boundary, so the rest is inferred from the germline J gene. V gene TRBV20-1 combines with J gene TRBJ2-5; TRBD2 matches at 11 bases. The CDR3 has 15 amino acids. J gave up 1 base and V 3 bases, and 4 bases lay outside the gene matches. The germline CDR1 and CDR2 sequences are DFQATT and SNEGSKA (reference sequence). CDR3 DNA (partial): TGCAGTGCTAGGCCGGGACTAGCGGTCCAAGAGACC. Protein sequence: CSARPGLAVQET. The whole CDR3 reads CSARPGLAVQETQYF.

The table lists this clone with a few counts. The CDR3 extends 3 residues past the end of the read, so its final part is completed from the germline J gene. The chain combines TRBV18 with TRBJ2-3; TRBD2 aligns across 8 bases. CDR3 length: 14 residues. CDR1 is KGHSH and CDR2 is LQKENI in the germline V gene. The part of the CDR3 DNA that was read is TGTGCCAGCTCACCTAGCGGGGTACAAGAGACG. Its protein product is CASSPSGVQET. The full CDR3 protein reads CASSPSGVQETQYF.

This clone was found many times. The CDR3 end falls 3 residues outside the read, so it is completed with the germline J gene. This chain uses TRBV5-1 with TRBJ2-6, with TRBD1 matching 9 bases. V gave up 0 bases and J gave up 0 bases; unmatched junction bases: 7. The CDR3 has 19 amino acids. Germline V gene sequence: CDR1 SGHRS, CDR2 YFSETQ. The part of the CDR3 DNA that was read is TGCGCCAGCAGCTTGGTAGGGACAGGGATTGGCTCTGGGGCCAACGTC. Encoded protein: CASSLVGTGIGSGANV. The full CDR3 is CASSLVGTGIGSGANVLTF.

This clone showed up many times. The read falls 3 residues short of the CDR3 end, and the missing part is taken from the germline J gene. The chain carries TRBV18 and TRBJ1-6; D is possibly TRBD1 (6 bases). The V end was cut by 6 bases, the J end by 3 bases, with 18 bases between. The CDR3 consists of 17 residues. Germline lookup yields CDR1 KGHSH and CDR2 LQKENI. The CDR3 loop is CASSPLRQADYNSPLHF. Partial CDR3 DNA: TGTGCCAGCTCGCCTCTTCGACAGGCAGACTATAATTCACCC.

This clone was recorded at least ten times. The DNA ends 3 residues before the CDR3 does, and the rest of the CDR3 is filled in from the germline J gene. J is TRBJ2-1 and V is TRBV30; no clear D gene. Looked up from germline, CDR1 is GTSNPN and CDR2 is SVGIG (reference sequence). The V end was cut by 1 base, the J end by 6 bases, with 7 bases between. The CDR3 sequence is 12 residues long. This CDR3 reads CAWSASVNEQFF. Incomplete CDR3 DNA: TGTGCCTGGAGTGCTTCAGTCAATGAG.

Note on this clone: The read finishes 3 residues shy of the CDR3 end, and the germline J gene is used to complete it. This sequence joins TRBV7-9 and TRBJ2-3; a possible D gene is TRBD2 (5 bases). V was pared by 5 bases and J by 1 base, with 7 bases between. CDR1 and CDR2 (germline): SEHNR, FQNEAQ (reference sequence). The CDR3 covers 13 residues. CDR3 protein: CASSDSGTDTQYF. The CDR3 bases that were read are TGTGCCAGCAGCGATAGCGGCACAGATACG.

This clone is classed as medium-sized. Read sequence stops 3 residues before the CDR3 end, and the germline J gene provides the missing end. V is TRBV6-1 and J is TRBJ2-2, with 7 positions matching TRBD2. Germline V lookup: CDR1 MNHNS, CDR2 SASEGT. This CDR3 is 15 amino acids long. V lost 3 bases and J lost 3; bases outside the gene matches: 4. The CDR3 DNA, read in part, is TGTGCCAGCAGTGACTGGCGGGAGTACACCGGGGAG. It is translated as CASSDWREYTGE. In full, the CDR3 reads CASSDWREYTGELFF.

This clone has just a few counts. The CDR3 end falls 3 residues outside the read, so it is completed with the germline J gene. The rearrangement links TRBV5-1 to TRBJ2-3, with D maybe TRBD2 (5 bases). The CDR3 contains 16 residues. Germline CDR1 and CDR2: SGHRS and YFSETQ. V shed 0 bases and J shed 1 base, with 12 bases lying between them. The covered CDR3 bases are TGCGCCAGCAGCTTGGGAGGGTTCGGGGGCACAGATACG. It codes for CASSLGGFGGTDT. The CDR3 in full is CASSLGGFGGTDTQYF.

This clone has at least ten counts. The observed sequence ends 3 residues before the CDR3 terminus, with the missing tail filled in from the germline J gene. This rearrangement joins TRBV7-9 to TRBJ2-7; TRBD2 matches at 11 bases. The length of the CDR3 is 14 residues. Germline V lookup: CDR1 SEHNR, CDR2 FQNEAQ (reference sequence). After removal of 4 bases from V and 4 bases from J, the junction contained 3 bases not matched to a gene. The sequenced CDR3 bases are TGTGCCAGCAGCTCGACTAGCGGGATATACGAG. This sequence encodes CASSSTSGIYE. The full CDR3 sequence reads CASSSTSGIYEQYF.

This clone was seen at least ten times. The CDR3 is cut off 3 residues early in the read; its end comes from the germline J gene. This chain joins TRBV4-1 and TRBJ2-2; no clear D gene. CDR1 is MGHRA and CDR2 is YSYEKL in the germline V gene. This CDR3 has 15 amino acids. CDR3 bases read: TGCGCCAGCAGCCCCCTTAGCTCCTATAATTCACCG. It yields the protein CASSPLSSYNSP. The full CDR3 protein reads CASSPLSSYNSPLFF.